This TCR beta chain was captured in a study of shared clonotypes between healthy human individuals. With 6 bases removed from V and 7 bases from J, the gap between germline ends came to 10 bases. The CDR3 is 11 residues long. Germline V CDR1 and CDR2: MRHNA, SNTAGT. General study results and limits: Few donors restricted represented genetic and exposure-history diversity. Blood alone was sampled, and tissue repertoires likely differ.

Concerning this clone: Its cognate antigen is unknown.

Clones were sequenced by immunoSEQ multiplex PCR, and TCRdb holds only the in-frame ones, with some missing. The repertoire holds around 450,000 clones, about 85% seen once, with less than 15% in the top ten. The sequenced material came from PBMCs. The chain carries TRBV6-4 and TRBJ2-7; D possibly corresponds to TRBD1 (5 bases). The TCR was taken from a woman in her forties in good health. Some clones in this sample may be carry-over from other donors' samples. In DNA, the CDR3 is TGTGCCAGCAGAGGCGCAGGGGAGCAGTACTTC. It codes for CASRGAGEQYF.